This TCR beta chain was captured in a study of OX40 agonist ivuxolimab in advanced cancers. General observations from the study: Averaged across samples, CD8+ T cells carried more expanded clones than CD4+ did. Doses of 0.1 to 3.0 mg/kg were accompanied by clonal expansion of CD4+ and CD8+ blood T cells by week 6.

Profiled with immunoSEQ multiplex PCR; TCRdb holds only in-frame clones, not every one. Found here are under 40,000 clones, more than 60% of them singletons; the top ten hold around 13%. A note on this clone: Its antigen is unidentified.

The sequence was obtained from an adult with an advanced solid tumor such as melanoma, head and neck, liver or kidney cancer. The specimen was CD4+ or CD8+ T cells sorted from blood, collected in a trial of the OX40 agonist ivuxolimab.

The DNA for the CDR3 is TGTGCCAGCAGTGACTCGGGACAGCTCTATGGCTACACCTTC. Translated, it gives CASSDSGQLYGYTF. V usage is TRBV25-1 and J usage is TRBJ1-2; TRBD1 matches 7 bases. CDR1 is MGHDK, CDR2 SYGVNS, per germline. The CDR3 contains 14 residues. V lost 3 bases, J lost 4 bases, and 5 bases stayed unmatched.